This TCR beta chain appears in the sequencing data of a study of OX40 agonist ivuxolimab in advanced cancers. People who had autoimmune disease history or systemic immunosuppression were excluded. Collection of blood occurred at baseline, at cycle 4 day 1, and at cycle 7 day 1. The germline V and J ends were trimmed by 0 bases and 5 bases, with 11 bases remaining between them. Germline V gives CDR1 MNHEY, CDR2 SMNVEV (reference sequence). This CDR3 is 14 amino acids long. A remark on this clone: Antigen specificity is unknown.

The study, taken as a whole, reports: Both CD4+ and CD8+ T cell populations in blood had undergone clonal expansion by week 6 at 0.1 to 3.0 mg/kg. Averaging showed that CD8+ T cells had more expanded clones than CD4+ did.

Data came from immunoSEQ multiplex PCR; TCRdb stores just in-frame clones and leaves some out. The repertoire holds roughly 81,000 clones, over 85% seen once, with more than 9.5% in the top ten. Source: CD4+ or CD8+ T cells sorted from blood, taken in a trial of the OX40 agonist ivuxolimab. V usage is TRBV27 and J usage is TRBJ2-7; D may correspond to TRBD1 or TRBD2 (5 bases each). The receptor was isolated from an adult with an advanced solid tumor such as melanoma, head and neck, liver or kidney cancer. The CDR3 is CASSLSGTAHEQYF. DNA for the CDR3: TGTGCCAGCAGTTTATCGGGGACGGCTCACGAGCAGTACTTC.